This entry lists 17 T cell receptor beta chains sequenced from one sample in a study of response to subunit inactivated influenza vaccine. TCRdb fed the RT-PCR reads into MiXCR, producing one record per CDR3 protein. The sample has about 520,000 distinct CDR3 sequences, approximately 7.8% seen once. Source: PBMCs from blood, taken less than 30 months after vaccination. The receptors shown here come from a man between 50 and 69 years old who received an inactivated influenza vaccine.

This chain joins TRBV6-5 and TRBJ1-1; 7 bases match TRBD1. V was clipped by 4 bases and J by 1 base; unmatched bases: 12. The CDR3 runs 17 residues. Germline loops: CDR1 MNHEY, CDR2 SVGAGI. CDR3 nucleotides: TGTGCCAGCAGTTCCTCACAGGGGCGAAATTGGAACACTGAAGCTTTCTTT. Translating it yields CASSSSQGRNWNTEAFF.

This clonotype showed up just a few times. This chain connects TRBV7-6 to TRBJ2-6; TRBD1 is a possible D gene (6 bases). Germline values: CDR1 SGHVS, CDR2 FNYEAQ. Trimming shortened V by 4 bases and J by 3 bases, and 16 bases separated the two germline ends. The CDR3 consists of 17 residues. The DNA for the CDR3 is TGTGCCAGCAGCTCCCGGGACATGCCCTTTGGGGCCAACGTCCTGACTTTC. This translates into CASSSRDMPFGANVLTF.

In this sample, this clonotype turned up many times. The chain combines TRBV7-9 with TRBJ1-4; D ambiguous. The V gene lost 4 bases and the J gene lost 5 bases, with 5 bases spanning the gap. The germline gives CDR1 SEHNR, CDR2 FQNEAQ (reference sequence). This CDR3 contains 12 residues. CDR3 nucleotides: TGTGCCAGCAGCTCCCCAAATGAAAAACTGTTTTTT. Its translation: CASSSPNEKLFF.

This clonotype was counted many times. This chain uses TRBV27 with TRBJ1-2, with 7 bases matching TRBD1. V dropped 6 bases and J dropped 8; count of bases not matched to a gene: 15. Germline-derived CDR1 and CDR2 are MNHEY and SMNVEV (reference sequence). The CDR3 has 15 amino acids. CDR3 protein: CASSLDPAGGGGYTF. For the CDR3, the DNA is TGTGCCAGCAGCCTCGACCCCGCAGGGGGTGGCGGCTACACCTTC.

The chain combines TRBV27 with TRBJ2-3, with TRBD2 as a possible D gene (6 bases). The length of the CDR3 is 16 residues. Trimming stripped 1 base from V and 0 bases from J, with 11 bases between. Germline CDR1 MNHEY, CDR2 SMNVEV (reference sequence). CDR3 loop: CASSLWSSGSTDTQYF. The CDR3 DNA sequence: TGTGCCAGCAGTTTATGGAGTAGCGGTAGCACAGATACGCAGTATTTT.

In this sample, this clonotype turned up many times. The chain recombines TRBV6-2 or TRBV6-3 with TRBJ1-1, with 8 bases aligning to TRBD1. Germline trimming cut 2 bases from V and 0 bases from J; bases unmatched to any gene: 5. The germline V gene encodes CDR1 MNHEY and CDR2 SVGEGT. The CDR3 loop spans 16 amino acids. CDR3 region: CASSYTPTGVNTEAFF. CDR3 in DNA: TGTGCCAGCAGTTACACCCCGACAGGGGTGAACACTGAAGCTTTCTTT.

V gene TRBV5-1 combines with J gene TRBJ2-7, with D perhaps TRBD1 or TRBD2 (5 bases each). This CDR3 is built from 11 residues. Germline assignment: CDR1 SGHRS and CDR2 YFSETQ. Trimming pared 5 bases from V and 7 bases from J, leaving 10 bases between. In DNA form, the CDR3 reads TGCGCCAGCAGATGGGGGATGGAGCAGTACTTC. It is translated as CASRWGMEQYF.

This chain joins TRBV20-1 and TRBJ2-1; no definite D call. V lost 6 bases, J lost 5 bases, and 8 bases lay in between. The germline V gene has CDR1 DFQATT and CDR2 SNEGSKA (reference sequence). The CDR3 contains 11 residues. The CDR3 DNA reads TGCAGTGCCGATAGCAACAATGAGCAGTTCTTC. Protein sequence: CSADSNNEQFF.

This clonotype was counted only a few times. This sequence joins TRBV20-1 and TRBJ1-4, with TRBD1 matching 7 bases. V shed 6 bases, J shed 8 bases, and the junction held 18 bases outside the gene matches. The germline gives CDR1 DFQATT, CDR2 SNEGSKA (reference sequence). This CDR3 is built from 16 residues. The DNA for the CDR3 is TGCAGTGCCAAAGAAGGGAACAGGGGAGCGCGCGAAAAACTGTTTTTT. Translating it yields CSAKEGNRGAREKLFF.

This clonotype has a handful of counts. The CDR3 nucleotides are TGCAGTGCTAGAGATATAACGTCCGGGACATCCTCACCCCTCCACTTT. As protein: CSARDITSGTSSPLHF. V is TRBV20-1 and J is TRBJ1-6, with D perhaps matching TRBD1 (6 bases). Looked up from germline, CDR1 is DFQATT and CDR2 is SNEGSKA (reference sequence). Deletions cut 0 bases from V and 10 bases from J, with 19 bases between. CDR3 length: 16 residues.

This clonotype was counted only a few times. The chain recombines TRBV29-1 with TRBJ2-7; D perhaps matches TRBD2 (6 bases). Per the germline V gene, CDR1 is SQVTM and CDR2 is ANQGSEA. CDR3 size: 13 residues. Trimming took off 1 base at V and 7 bases at J, with 14 bases between the two ends. The CDR3 coding sequence is TGCAGCGTTGAAGGCCAGGGAGGATTTGAGCAGTACTTC. Translation gives CSVEGQGGFEQYF.

This rearrangement joins TRBV14 to TRBJ1-1, with a possible D match to TRBD1 (5 bases). Per germline, CDR1 SGHDN and CDR2 FVKESK. V was pared by 3 bases and J by 8 bases, with 10 bases between. The CDR3 covers 12 residues. In DNA, the CDR3 is TGTGCCAGCAGCCAGTGGGGGACCGAAGCTTTCTTT. It yields the protein CASSQWGTEAFF.

The sample holds a few counts of this clonotype. This chain uses TRBV15 with TRBJ1-1; D is possibly TRBD1 (6 bases). Between the trimmed V and J ends, which lost 1 base and 5 bases, there was a span of 11 bases. This CDR3 comprises 14 residues. CDR1 is LNHNV, CDR2 YYDKDF, per germline (reference sequence). CDR3 sequence (DNA): TGTGCCACCAGCAGAGCCCGGGGGGCGACTGAAGCTTTCTTT. Translation gives CATSRARGATEAFF.

The chain links TRBV6-2 or TRBV6-3 to TRBJ2-5; either TRBD1 or TRBD2 may fit D (6 bases each). This CDR3 spans 16 amino acids. Germline V CDR1 and CDR2: MNHEY, SVGEGT. Trimming shortened V by 2 bases and J by 3 bases, and 16 bases separated the two germline ends. Here the CDR3 reads CASSYPPWGAEETQYF. The CDR3 DNA reads TGTGCCAGCAGTTACCCACCGTGGGGGGCTGAAGAGACCCAGTACTTC.

This chain connects TRBV10-3 to TRBJ2-3; TRBD1 is a possible D gene (5 bases). Trimming took 2 bases from V and 4 from J, leaving 13 bases between them. Germline V CDR1 and CDR2: ENHRY, SYGVKD. This CDR3 contains 15 residues. The DNA of the CDR3 is TGTGCCATCAGTGAGAAGGGGCCTCGCTCAGATACGCAGTATTTT. Its translation is CAISEKGPRSDTQYF.

The rearrangement joins TRBV28 to TRBJ2-7; D unresolved. V was cut by 5 bases and J by 4 bases, with 12 bases left in between. The germline V gene encodes CDR1 MDHEN and CDR2 SYDVKM. The CDR3 spans 13 residues. The CDR3 here is CASSPYRWYEQYF. The CDR3 coding sequence is TGTGCCAGCAGTCCCTATCGCTGGTACGAGCAGTACTTC. Looking up the rest from reference TRBV28 and TRBJ2-7 gives the full variable domain: DVKVTQSSRYLVKRTGEKVFLECVQDMDHENMFWYRQDPGLGLRLIYFSYDVKMKEKGDIPEGYSVSREKKERFSLILESASTNQTSMYLCASSPYRWYEQYFGPGTRLTVT.

There are many counts of this clonotype. The rearrangement joins TRBV11-2 to TRBJ1-6, with TRBD1 as a possible D gene (5 bases). Germline V gene lookup returns CDR1 SGHAT and CDR2 FQNNGV. The length of the CDR3 is 17 residues. The V and J ends lost 5 bases and 4 bases respectively, with 18 bases between them. In DNA form, the CDR3 reads TGTGCCAGCAGCCGTGATTTGCCGGGACGGTATAATTCACCCCTCCACTTT. This translates into CASSRDLPGRYNSPLHF.